The clone carrying this T cell receptor (beta chain) has more than one count but fewer than ten. Its specificity is not known. This sample is drawn from a study of neoadjuvant anti-PD-1 for oral cavity cancer. Study-level background: Around day 43, patients without progression received a fourth nivolumab dose before surgery. Study-wide results and limits: Each response group had just three patients in TCR analyses.

The germline V gene encodes CDR1 SGHNT and CDR2 YYREEE (reference sequence). This CDR3 comprises 12 residues. V gave up 3 bases and J gave up 10 bases, with 13 bases separating them. This table comes from immunoSEQ multiplex PCR, and its TCRdb copy is limited to in-frame clones, with some not included. The sample includes approximately 9,700 clones, around 68% of them seen just once. Time point noted: after neoadjuvant nivolumab, at surgical resection. Stage II-IVA oral cavity squamous cell carcinoma was new and untreated by systemic or radiation therapy. This chain joins TRBV5-4 and TRBJ1-2; TRBD1 might be the D (5 bases). The sequence came from a person between 40 and 85 years old with oral cavity squamous cell carcinoma. Sequencing used PBMCs, obtained after nivolumab (anti-PD-1) treatment. CDR3 region: CASSYLATAYTF. In DNA form, the CDR3 reads TGTGCCAGCAGCTACCTGGCGACAGCCTACACCTTC. The full variable domain, rest sourced from reference TRBV5-4 and TRBJ1-2, is ETGVTQSPTHLIKTRGQQVTLRCSSQSGHNTVSWYQQALGQGPQFIFQYYREEENGRGNFPPRFSGLQFPNYSSELNVNALELDDSALYLCASSYLATAYTFGSGTRLTVV.